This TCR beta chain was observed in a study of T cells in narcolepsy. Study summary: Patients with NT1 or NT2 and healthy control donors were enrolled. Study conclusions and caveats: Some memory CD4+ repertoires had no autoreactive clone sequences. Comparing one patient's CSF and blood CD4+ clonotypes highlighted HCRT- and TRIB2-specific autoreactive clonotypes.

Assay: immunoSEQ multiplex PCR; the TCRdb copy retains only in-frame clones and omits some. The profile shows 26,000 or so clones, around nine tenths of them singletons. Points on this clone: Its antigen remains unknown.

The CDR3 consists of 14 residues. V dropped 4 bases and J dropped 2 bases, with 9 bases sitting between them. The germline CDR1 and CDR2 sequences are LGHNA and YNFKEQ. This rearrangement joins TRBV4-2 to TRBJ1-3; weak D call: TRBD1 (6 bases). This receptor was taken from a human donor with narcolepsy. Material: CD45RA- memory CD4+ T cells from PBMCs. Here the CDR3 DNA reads TGTGCCAGCAGCCCACAGGGTGCTGGAAACACCATATATTTT. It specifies CASSPQGAGNTIYF.